The 22 T cell receptor beta chains listed next were all sequenced from one sample in a study of blood T cell repertoires in COVID-19. Sequenced by immunoSEQ multiplex PCR; TCRdb stores in-frame clones only, minus some. The table records more than 45,000 clones, around 90% of them present only once. The sequenced material came from peripheral blood. The receptors come from a woman over 75 with COVID-19, enrolled during active disease.

The table lists this clone with a few counts. The chain recombines TRBV27 with TRBJ1-1, with D unclear. This CDR3 is built from 15 residues. Deletions cut 5 bases from V and 6 bases from J, with 19 bases between. Germline V gene lookup returns CDR1 MNHEY and CDR2 SMNVEV (reference sequence). The CDR3: CASSPYPMEDSEAFF. The CDR3 DNA is TGTGCCAGCAGTCCCTACCCTATGGAGGACTCTGAAGCTTTCTTT.

The chain has TRBV3-1 (or the pseudogene TRBV3-2) and TRBJ1-2; no clear D gene. The CDR3 has 15 residues. The V gene's germline CDR1 is LGHDT and CDR2 YNNKEL (reference sequence). Trimming took off 0 bases at V and 8 bases at J, with 16 bases between the two ends. The CDR3 is CASSQDTIGSIGYTF. As DNA, the CDR3 is TGTGCCAGCAGCCAAGATACAATTGGGAGTATCGGCTACACCTTC.

This clone was observed once. The chain employs TRBV7-6 and TRBJ2-5, with 7 bases identical to TRBD1. V shed 5 bases, J shed 5 bases, and the junction held 5 bases outside the gene matches. CDR3 length equals 13 residues. Germline lookup yields CDR1 SGHVS and CDR2 FNYEAQ. The CDR3 region is CASSMTGRETQYF. The CDR3 DNA is TGTGCCAGCAGCATGACAGGGCGGGAGACCCAGTACTTC.

The genes are TRBV11-2 and TRBJ2-7, with TRBD2 matching 10 bases. Looked up from germline, CDR1 is SGHAT and CDR2 is FQNNGV. The CDR3 loop spans 15 amino acids. With V trimmed by 3 bases and J by 8 bases, 10 bases remained unmatched. CDR3 amino acids: CASSFALAGVSKQYF. DNA of the CDR3: TGTGCCAGCAGCTTCGCCCTAGCGGGGGTGTCTAAGCAGTACTTC.

V is TRBV29-1 and J is TRBJ2-3; 7 nucleotides agree with TRBD1. The CDR3 has 14 residues. CDR1 is SQVTM, CDR2 ANQGSEA, per germline. The ends lost 7 bases at V and 5 bases at J; junction bases unmatched: 12. The CDR3 protein is CSAQTGSRRDTQYF. The CDR3 nucleotides read TGCAGCGCCCAGACAGGGTCAAGGAGAGATACGCAGTATTTT.

J is TRBJ1-1 and V is TRBV9; tentative D call: TRBD1 (5 bases). Germline V gives CDR1 SGDLS, CDR2 YYNGEE. The CDR3 covers 15 residues. V lost 3 bases and J lost 0, with 12 bases in between. Here the CDR3 DNA reads TGTGCCAGCAGCGGACATGGGACTGTGAACACTGAAGCTTTCTTT. Translated, it gives CASSGHGTVNTEAFF. Complete variable domain (other parts from reference TRBV9 and TRBJ1-1): DSGVTQTPKHLITATGQRVTLRCSPRSGDLSVYWYQQSLDQGLQFLIQYYNGEERAKGNILERFSAQQFPDLHSELNLSSLELGDSALYFCASSGHGTVNTEAFFGQGTRLTVV.

V gene TRBV12-3 or TRBV12-4 combines with J gene TRBJ2-5; D might be TRBD2 (6 bases). The V and J ends lost 6 bases and 2 bases respectively, with 10 bases between them. This CDR3 region has 13 residues. The CDR3 DNA follows: TGTGCCAGCAGCCCGGGACTTCAAGAGACCCAGTACTTC. Translated: CASSPGLQETQYF.

This clone has only one observation. The V and J genes are TRBV7-2 and TRBJ2-3, with no clear D. Trimming left V 3 bases short and J 6 bases short, with 10 bases between. This CDR3 has 13 amino acids. From germline, CDR1 is SGHTA and CDR2 FQGNSA. The CDR3 DNA reads TGTGCCAGCAGCTTTCCCCCCGCGGATACGCAGTATTTT. As protein: CASSFPPADTQYF.

The rearrangement uses TRBV11-2 and TRBJ2-5, with TRBD2 matching 7 bases. CDR1 and CDR2 (germline): SGHAT, FQNNGV. V dropped 1 base and J dropped 5; count of bases not matched to a gene: 7. The CDR3 length is 15 residues. The CDR3 DNA follows: TGTGCCAGCAGCTTAGTCGGGGGAGGGAGGGAGACCCAGTACTTC. This encodes CASSLVGGGRETQYF.

The chain has TRBV2 and TRBJ1-1; 8 bases are a match to TRBD1. This CDR3 contains 15 residues. Germline trimming cut 4 bases from V and 1 base from J; bases unmatched to any gene: 5. Germline V gene sequence: CDR1 SNHLY, CDR2 FYNNEI. The CDR3, as DNA: TGTGCCAGCAGTGGGCGACAGGGGACGAACACTGAAGCTTTCTTT. Protein: CASSGRQGTNTEAFF. The variable domain in full, with the rest retrieved from reference TRBV2 and TRBJ1-1, is EPEVTQTPSHQVTQMGQEVILRCVPISNHLYFYWYRQILGQKVEFLVSFYNNEISEKSEIFDDQFSVERPDGSNFTLKIRSTKLEDSAMYFCASSGRQGTNTEAFFGQGTRLTVV.

This clone has just a few counts. The V gene is TRBV9, the J gene TRBJ1-1, with 7 bases matching TRBD1. The CDR3 is 13 amino acids. Trimming took 4 bases from V and 6 from J; bases not matched to a gene: 6. Germline CDR1 reads SGDLS; CDR2 reads YYNGEE. Here the CDR3 DNA reads TGTGCCAGCAGCCCAGGGGGGCTGGCTGAAGCTTTCTTT. This codes for CASSPGGLAEAFF.

The genes are TRBV19 and TRBJ1-2, with D possibly TRBD1 on 5 matching bases. CDR3 length: 15 residues. The germline V gene has CDR1 LNHDA and CDR2 SQIVND (reference sequence). V shed 7 bases and J shed 0 bases, with 15 bases lying between them. The CDR3 DNA reads as TGTGCCAGTACAGGCTTGGGACTTCCTAACTATGGCTACACCTTC. This gives the protein CASTGLGLPNYGYTF.

The chain employs TRBV18 and TRBJ2-1, with TRBD1 as a possible D gene (5 bases). CDR1 and CDR2 (germline): KGHSH, LQKENI. CDR3 length: 15 residues. The germline V and J ends were trimmed by 2 bases and 4 bases, with 12 bases remaining between them. The CDR3 here is CASSPLLQGYNEQFF. The CDR3 DNA reads TGTGCCAGCTCACCATTACTTCAGGGTTACAATGAGCAGTTCTTC.

The chain employs TRBV6-5 and TRBJ1-6; 9 bases match TRBD1. CDR3 size: 14 residues. J lost 7 bases, V lost 6 bases, and 4 bases had no gene match. Germline V lookup: CDR1 MNHEY, CDR2 SVGAGI. The DNA of the CDR3 is TGTGCCAGCAGACCCGGGACAGGGAATTCACCCCTCCACTTT. It codes for CASRPGTGNSPLHF.

V and J are TRBV3-1 (or the pseudogene TRBV3-2) and TRBJ2-1, with 9 bases aligning to TRBD1. Germline V gives CDR1 LGHDT, CDR2 YNNKEL (reference sequence). This CDR3 is 18 amino acids long. With 0 bases clipped from V and 7 bases from J, the junction kept 13 bases outside the gene matches. The chain's CDR3 is CASSQDYSDRGSKNEQFF. The CDR3 DNA reads TGTGCCAGCAGCCAAGACTATTCGGACAGGGGTAGCAAGAATGAGCAGTTCTTC.

This chain links TRBV6-5 with TRBJ1-3; D may be TRBD1 (5 bases). This CDR3 is 13 amino acids long. The ends were cut back, 7 bases at V and 2 bases at J, with 9 bases in the middle. CDR1 and CDR2 (germline): MNHEY, SVGAGI. CDR3 sequence reads: CASMGGAGNTIYF. CDR3 bases: TGTGCCAGCATGGGAGGGGCTGGAAACACCATATATTTT.

The chain combines TRBV2 with TRBJ1-5; D gene ambiguous. CDR1 and CDR2 (germline): SNHLY, FYNNEI. The CDR3 runs to 13 residues. The V gene lost 6 bases and the J gene lost 0 bases, with 6 bases spanning the gap. The CDR3 spells CASREYSNQPQHF. In DNA, the CDR3 is TGTGCCAGCAGGGAATATAGCAATCAGCCCCAGCATTTT.

The chain recombines TRBV19 with TRBJ2-7; 7 nucleotides line up with TRBD1. The V segment lost 4 bases and the J segment 2 bases; nucleotides outside the gene matches: 8. The germline V gene encodes CDR1 LNHDA and CDR2 SQIVND (reference sequence). This CDR3 has 15 amino acids. The CDR3 sequence: CASSSRDSRAYEQYF. The CDR3 region has the DNA TGTGCCAGTAGTAGCCGGGACAGCCGGGCCTACGAGCAGTACTTC.

The rearrangement uses TRBV7-3 and TRBJ1-2; tentatively, D is TRBD1 (6 bases). The ends were cut back, 7 bases at V and 0 bases at J, with 12 bases in the middle. CDR3 length: 14 amino acids. CDR1 is SGHTA and CDR2 is FQGTGA in the germline V gene. For the CDR3, the DNA is TGTGCCAGCAACGAAGGGGGTTCTAACTATGGCTACACCTTC. Translated: CASNEGGSNYGYTF.

This clone was detected only a few times. The chain is built from TRBV2 and TRBJ2-7; the D gene is possibly TRBD1 (5 bases). The CDR3 sequence is 12 residues long. Germline lookup yields CDR1 SNHLY and CDR2 FYNNEI. Trimming took off 7 bases at V and 4 bases at J, with 11 bases between the two ends. The CDR3 region is CASTVDSYEQYF. CDR3 nucleotide sequence: TGTGCCAGCACCGTTGACAGTTACGAGCAGTACTTC.

CDR3 sequence (DNA): TGTGCCAGTAGGACAGGGGGCCTAGCTAACTATGGCTACACCTTC. It yields the protein CASRTGGLANYGYTF. The genes are TRBV18 and TRBJ1-2; 11 nucleotides agree with TRBD1. Germline CDR1 is KGHSH and CDR2 is LQKENI. The CDR3 is 15 amino acids. Trimming took 9 bases from V and 0 from J; bases not matched to a gene: 6. Supplemented by reference TRBV18 and TRBJ1-2, the full variable domain reads NAGVMQNPRHLVRRRGQEARLRCSPMKGHSHVYWYRQLPEEGLKFMVYLQKENIIDESGMPKERFSAEFPKEGPSILRIQQVVRGDSAAYFCASRTGGLANYGYTFGSGTRLTVV.

The V gene is TRBV6-1, the J gene TRBJ2-7, with 8 bases matching TRBD1. This CDR3 region has 15 residues. Trimming cost V 3 bases and J 7 bases; bases outside gene matches: 11. Per germline, CDR1 MNHNS and CDR2 SASEGT. This CDR3 is CASSEPGTGAREQYF. The CDR3 nucleotides read TGTGCCAGCAGTGAGCCCGGGACAGGAGCCCGGGAGCAGTACTTC.